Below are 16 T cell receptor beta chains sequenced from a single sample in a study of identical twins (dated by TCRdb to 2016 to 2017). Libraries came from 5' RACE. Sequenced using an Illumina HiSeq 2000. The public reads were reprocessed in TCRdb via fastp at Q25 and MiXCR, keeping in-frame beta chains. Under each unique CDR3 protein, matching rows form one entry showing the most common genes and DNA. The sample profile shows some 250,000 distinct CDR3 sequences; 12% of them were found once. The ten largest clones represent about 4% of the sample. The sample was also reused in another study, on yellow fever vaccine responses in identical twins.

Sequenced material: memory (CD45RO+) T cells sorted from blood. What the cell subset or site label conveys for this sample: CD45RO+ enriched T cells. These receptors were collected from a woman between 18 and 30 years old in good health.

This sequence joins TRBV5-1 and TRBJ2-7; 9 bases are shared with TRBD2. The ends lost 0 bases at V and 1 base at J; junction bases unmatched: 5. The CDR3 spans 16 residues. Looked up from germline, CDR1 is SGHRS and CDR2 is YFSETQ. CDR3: CASSLGLAVNSYEQYF. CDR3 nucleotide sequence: TGCGCCAGCAGCTTGGGACTAGCGGTTAATTCCTACGAGCAGTACTTC. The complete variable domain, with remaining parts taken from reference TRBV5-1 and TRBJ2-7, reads KAGVTQTPRYLIKTRGQQVTLSCSPISGHRSVSWYQQTPGQGLQFLFEYFSETQRNKGNFPGRFSGRQFSNSRSEMNVSTLELGDSALYLCASSLGLAVNSYEQYFGPGTRLTVT.

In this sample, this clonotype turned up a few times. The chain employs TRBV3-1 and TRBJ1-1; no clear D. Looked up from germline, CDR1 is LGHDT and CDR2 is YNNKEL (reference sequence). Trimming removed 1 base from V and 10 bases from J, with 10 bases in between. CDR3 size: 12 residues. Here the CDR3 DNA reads TGTGCCAGCAGCCAAGTAGGAAATCGAGCTTTCTTT. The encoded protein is CASSQVGNRAFF.

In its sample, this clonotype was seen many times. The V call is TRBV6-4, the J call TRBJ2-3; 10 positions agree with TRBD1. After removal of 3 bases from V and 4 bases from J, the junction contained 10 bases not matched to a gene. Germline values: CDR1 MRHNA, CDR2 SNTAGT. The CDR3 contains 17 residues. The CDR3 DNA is TGTGCCAGCAGTGAAGGGGTCGGGGGACAGGGGTCAGATACGCAGTATTTT. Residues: CASSEGVGGQGSDTQYF.

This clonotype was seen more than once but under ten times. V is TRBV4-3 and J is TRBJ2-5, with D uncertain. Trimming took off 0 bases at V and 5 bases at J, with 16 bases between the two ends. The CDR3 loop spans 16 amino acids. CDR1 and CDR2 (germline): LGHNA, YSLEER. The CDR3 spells CASSQDGVSERETQYF. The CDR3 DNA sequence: TGCGCCAGCAGCCAAGATGGAGTGTCGGAGAGGGAGACCCAGTACTTC.

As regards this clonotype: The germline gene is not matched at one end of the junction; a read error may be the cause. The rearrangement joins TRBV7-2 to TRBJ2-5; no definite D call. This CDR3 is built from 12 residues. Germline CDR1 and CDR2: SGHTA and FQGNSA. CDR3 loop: CASSPESQTRYF. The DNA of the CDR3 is TGTGCCAGCAGCCCAGAATCCCAGACCCGGTACTTC.

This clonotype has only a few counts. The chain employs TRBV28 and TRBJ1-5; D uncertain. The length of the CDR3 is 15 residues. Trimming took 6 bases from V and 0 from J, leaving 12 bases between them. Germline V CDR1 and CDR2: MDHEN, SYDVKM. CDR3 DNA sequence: TGTGCCAGCAGGAGATGGCTTTATAGCAATCAGCCCCAGCATTTT. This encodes CASRRWLYSNQPQHF.

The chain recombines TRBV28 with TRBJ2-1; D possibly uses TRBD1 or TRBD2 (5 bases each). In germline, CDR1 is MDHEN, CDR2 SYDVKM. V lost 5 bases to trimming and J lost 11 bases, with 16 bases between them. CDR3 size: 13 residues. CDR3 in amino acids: CASSVPDGAQQFF. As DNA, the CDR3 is TGTGCCAGCAGTGTTCCGGACGGGGCCCAGCAGTTCTTC.

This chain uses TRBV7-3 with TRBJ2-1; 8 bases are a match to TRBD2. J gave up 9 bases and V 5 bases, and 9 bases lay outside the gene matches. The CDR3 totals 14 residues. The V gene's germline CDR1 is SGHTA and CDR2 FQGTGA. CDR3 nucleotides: TGTGCCAGCAGCCCGGGACTAGGTCGAGGTGAGCAGTTCTTC. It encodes CASSPGLGRGEQFF.

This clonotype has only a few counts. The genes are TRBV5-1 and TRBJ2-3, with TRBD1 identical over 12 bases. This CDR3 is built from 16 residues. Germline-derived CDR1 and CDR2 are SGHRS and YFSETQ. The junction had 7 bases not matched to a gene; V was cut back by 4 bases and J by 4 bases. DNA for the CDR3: TGCGCCAGCAGCCGATCGGGACAGGGGGCGGCAGATACGCAGTATTTT. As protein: CASSRSGQGAADTQYF.

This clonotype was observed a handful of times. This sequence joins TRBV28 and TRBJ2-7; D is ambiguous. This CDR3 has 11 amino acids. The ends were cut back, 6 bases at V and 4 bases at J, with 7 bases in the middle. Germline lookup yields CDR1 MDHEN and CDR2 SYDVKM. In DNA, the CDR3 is TGTGCCAGCAGATCGACGTACGAGCAGTACTTC. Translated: CASRSTYEQYF.

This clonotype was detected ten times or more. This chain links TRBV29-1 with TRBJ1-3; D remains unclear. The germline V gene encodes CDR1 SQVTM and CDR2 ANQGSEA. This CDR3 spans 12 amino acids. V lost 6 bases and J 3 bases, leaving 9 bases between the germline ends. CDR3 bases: TGCAGCGTGTTAGGTGGTGGAAACACCATATATTTT. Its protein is CSVLGGGNTIYF.

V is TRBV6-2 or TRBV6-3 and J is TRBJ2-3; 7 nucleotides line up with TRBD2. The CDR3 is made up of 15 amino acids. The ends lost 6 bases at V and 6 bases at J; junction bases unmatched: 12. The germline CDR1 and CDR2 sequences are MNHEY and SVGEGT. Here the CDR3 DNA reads TGTGCCAGCAGGCCCCTAGCGGAGCCTCGGGATACGCAGTATTTT. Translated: CASRPLAEPRDTQYF.

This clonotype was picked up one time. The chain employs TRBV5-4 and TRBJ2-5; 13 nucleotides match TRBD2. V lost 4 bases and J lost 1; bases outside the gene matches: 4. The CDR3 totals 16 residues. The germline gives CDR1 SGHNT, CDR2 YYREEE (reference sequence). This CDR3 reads CASSRGTSGTQETQYF. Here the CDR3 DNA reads TGTGCCAGCAGCCGGGGGACTAGCGGGACCCAAGAGACCCAGTACTTC.

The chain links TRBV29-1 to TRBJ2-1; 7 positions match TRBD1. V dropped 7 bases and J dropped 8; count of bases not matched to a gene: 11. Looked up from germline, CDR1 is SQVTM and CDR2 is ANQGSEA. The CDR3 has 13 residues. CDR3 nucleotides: TGCAGCGCGAGCCCTGACAGGGTCCATGAGCAGTTCTTC. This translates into CSASPDRVHEQFF.

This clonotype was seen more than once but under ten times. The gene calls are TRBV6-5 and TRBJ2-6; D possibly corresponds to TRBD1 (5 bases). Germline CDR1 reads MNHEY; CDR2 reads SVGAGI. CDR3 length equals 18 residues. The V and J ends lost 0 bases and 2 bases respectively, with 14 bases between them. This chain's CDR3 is CASSYSKTDVAGANVLTF. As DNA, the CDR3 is TGTGCCAGCAGTTACTCGAAGACAGACGTCGCTGGGGCCAACGTCCTGACTTTC.

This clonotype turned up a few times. This CDR3 reads CASSLTGAFGGANVLTF. CDR3 coding DNA: TGCGCCAGCAGCCTGACAGGGGCCTTTGGTGGGGCCAACGTCCTGACTTTC. V usage is TRBV5-1 and J usage is TRBJ2-6; 8 nucleotides match TRBD1. Germline V gives CDR1 SGHRS, CDR2 YFSETQ. V lost 4 bases, J lost 3 bases, and 9 bases stayed unmatched. The CDR3 has 17 amino acids. The full variable domain, in which reference TRBV5-1 and TRBJ2-6 provide the parts outside the CDR3, is KAGVTQTPRYLIKTRGQQVTLSCSPISGHRSVSWYQQTPGQGLQFLFEYFSETQRNKGNFPGRFSGRQFSNSRSEMNVSTLELGDSALYLCASSLTGAFGGANVLTFGAGSRLTVL.